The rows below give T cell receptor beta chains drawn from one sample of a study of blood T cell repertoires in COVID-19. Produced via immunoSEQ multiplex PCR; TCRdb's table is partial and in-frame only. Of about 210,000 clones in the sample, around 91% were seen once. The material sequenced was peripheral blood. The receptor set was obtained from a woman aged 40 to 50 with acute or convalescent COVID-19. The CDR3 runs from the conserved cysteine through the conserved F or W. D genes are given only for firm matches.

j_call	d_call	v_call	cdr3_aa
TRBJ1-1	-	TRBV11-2	CASSLFSEGGAFF
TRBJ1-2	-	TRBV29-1	CSVATDYYGYTF
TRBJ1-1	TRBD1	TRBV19	CASSAHRGGTEAFF
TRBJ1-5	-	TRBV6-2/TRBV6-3	CASSYGVRQPQHF
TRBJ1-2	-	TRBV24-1	CATSDSGRGFYGYTF
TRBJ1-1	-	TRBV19	CASSIRAGEREAFF
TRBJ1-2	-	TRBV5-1	CASSVQGKRGYGYTF
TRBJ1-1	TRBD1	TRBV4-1	CASSQVGRGTEAFF
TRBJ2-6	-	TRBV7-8	CASDGAGANVLTF
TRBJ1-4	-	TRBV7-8	CASSLDRVREKLFF
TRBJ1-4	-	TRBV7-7	CASSPGFIINEKLFF
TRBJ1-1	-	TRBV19	CASRLHTYTEAFF
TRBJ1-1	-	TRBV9	CASSATGMGVNTEAFF